Here is one TCR beta chain with its context. The data were obtained in a study of blood T cell repertoires in COVID-19. As for the study in general: Both acute and convalescent COVID-19 samples were obtained from the United States, Italy and Spain. The cDNA or gDNA used as material had been derived from T cells, B-cell-depleted T cells, or PBMCs.

Germline V gene lookup returns CDR1 SGHRS and CDR2 YFSETQ. This CDR3 is built from 17 residues. V gave up 0 bases and J gave up 0 bases, with 10 bases separating them. In the study's own analysis: Amplification with reference gene primers provided the estimates of nucleated cell counts. The data were produced by immunoSEQ multiplex PCR, yet TCRdb's version contains in-frame clones alone and is incomplete. V and J calls and clone size are given by that table; D and trimming were obtained from the DNA. The sample yields some 180,000 clones, approximately 85% seen once. The J gene is TRBJ2-6, the V gene TRBV5-1; D may be TRBD1 (6 bases). The sequencing input was peripheral blood. The TCR was taken from a woman between 55 and 75 years old with acute or convalescent COVID-19. The CDR3 DNA reads TGCGCCAGCAGCTTGGACAGGGCCATCTCTGGGGCCAACGTCCTGACTTTC. This encodes CASSLDRAISGANVLTF.